This TCR beta chain was sequenced during a study of OX40 agonist ivuxolimab in advanced cancers. The wider study: Patients were dosed with the agonistic anti-OX40 (CD134) antibody ivuxolimab. Partial responses were achieved by three patients: one hepatocellular carcinoma, two cutaneous melanoma.

TCRdb's copy holds only in-frame clones and misses some; the assay was immunoSEQ multiplex PCR. The data hold tens of thousands of clones, with roughly four fifths observed a single time. CDR3 length equals 14 residues. Germline V gene sequence: CDR1 MNHEY, CDR2 SVGAGI. The V end was cut by 8 bases, the J end by 6 bases, with 14 bases between. General study points: Expanded clones were, on average, more numerous in CD8+ T cells than in CD4+. Clonal expansion among partial responders at 0.1-3.0 mg/kg ranked near the lowest.

With regard to this clone: The antigen is unknown.

The sequencing used CD4+ or CD8+ T cells sorted from blood, collected in a trial of the OX40 agonist ivuxolimab. The V and J genes are TRBV6-5 and TRBJ1-6, with D tentatively TRBD1 (6 bases). This sequence was found in an adult with an advanced solid tumor such as melanoma, head and neck, liver or kidney cancer. CDR3 coding DNA: TGTGCCAGCTCTAGGGGGGGTCGTAATTCACCCCTCCACTTT. Its translation is CASSRGGRNSPLHF.